This T cell receptor beta chain is drawn from a study of identical twins. Overall study results and limits: Monozygotic twins shared more out-of-frame TCR alpha than recombination models predicted. There is a chance that invariant MAIT and iNKT cells partially muddied zero-insertion analyses. These conclusions were based on statistical analysis (cross-sectional, not following the same donors).

CDR1 and CDR2 from the germline V gene are DFQATT and SNEGSKA (reference sequence). V was clipped by 5 bases and J by 2 bases; unmatched bases: 6. This CDR3 comprises 15 residues. Each CDR3 protein gets one entry after TCRdb re-called the 5' RACE reads with MiXCR. The data show more than 650,000 distinct CDR3 sequences, 5.5% to 7.5% seen once. This clonotype was recorded at least ten times. The antigen is unknown. The sequenced sample consisted of naive T cells sorted from blood. The receptor was isolated from a young man in good health. The V call is TRBV20-1, the J call TRBJ2-5; 12 positions match TRBD1. CDR3 residues: CSAFRDRGRQETQYF. CDR3 in DNA: TGCAGTGCTTTCCGGGACAGGGGGCGGCAAGAGACCCAGTACTTC.